This is a list of T cell receptor beta chains from one sample in a study of early T cells in non-severe SARS-CoV-2 infection. TCRdb re-derived calls from the 5' RACE reads in MiXCR, one entry per CDR3 protein. In the table there are about 92,000 distinct CDR3 sequences, approximately 15% of which are singletons. The sequenced sample consisted of whole blood. These receptors were obtained from an adult who was a healthcare worker with PCR-confirmed SARS-CoV-2 infection or an uninfected control (not recorded which). Both conserved end residues are part of each CDR3. The D gene is left open where the match is weak. Clone size is stated in some rows and not others, as once, few, many or a class when expanded.

len	abundance	v_gene	d_gene	j_gene	CDR3nt	CDR3aa
15	few	TRBV6-5	.	TRBJ2-1	TGTGCCAGCAGCCCGATCCTGATGCTCTTCGATGAGCAGTTCTTC	CASSPILMLFDEQFF
15	many	TRBV5-1	TRBD1	TRBJ2-5	TGCGCCAGCAGCTTGGAAACAGGGGGCCAAGAGACCCAGTACTTC	CASSLETGGQETQYF
12	many	TRBV7-2	.	TRBJ2-2	TGTGCCAGCAGCTACTCGACCGGGGAGCTGTTTTTT	CASSYSTGELFF
18	few	TRBV11-2	.	TRBJ1-1	TGTGCCAGCAGCTTAGATCAGCCCTGGGGGCCGCCTAACACTGAAGCTTTCTTT	CASSLDQPWGPPNTEAFF
13	.	TRBV20-1	TRBD1	TRBJ2-7	TGCAGTGTTCCGTCACAGGGGGCATACGAGCAGTACTTC	CSVPSQGAYEQYF
13	few	TRBV29-1	.	TRBJ2-7	TGCAGCGTTGAAGATAGAGCCGACTACGAGCAGTACTTC	CSVEDRADYEQYF
15	.	TRBV7-3	TRBD2	TRBJ2-1	TGTGCCAGCAGCTTAATGTCGGGACTAGCAAATGAGCAGTTCTTC	CASSLMSGLANEQFF
16	.	TRBV5-4	.	TRBJ2-1	TGTGCCAGCAGCTTGGGGGGTAGCGGCTCCTACAATGAGCAGTTCTTC	CASSLGGSGSYNEQFF
11	few	TRBV20-1	.	TRBJ1-2	TGCAGTGCTCCTCTCGACTATGGCTACACCTTC	CSAPLDYGYTF
17	many	TRBV6-5	TRBD1	TRBJ1-5	TGTGCCAGCAGTTCCCGCCCGGGACAGGGGGCCGCTCAGCCCCAGCATTTT	CASSSRPGQGAAQPQHF
14	few	TRBV28	.	TRBJ1-2	TGTGCCAGCAGTACGCGAATTGACAGTGATGGCTACACCTTC	CASSTRIDSDGYTF
15	few	TRBV28	TRBD1	TRBJ2-7	TGTGCCAGCAGTTTCGCACAGGGGGCCGTTAACGAGCAGTACTTC	CASSFAQGAVNEQYF
13	.	TRBV19	.	TRBJ2-1	TGTGCCAGTAGTTGGGCGCCGCGAGATGAGCAGTTCTTC	CASSWAPRDEQFF
16	.	TRBV9	TRBD2	TRBJ2-7	TGTGCCAGCAGCGTCTCTCCTAGCGGGAACTCCTACGAGCAGTACTTC	CASSVSPSGNSYEQYF
18	.	TRBV7-2	TRBD1	TRBJ1-1	TGTGCCAGCAGCTCCGGAATTCGACAGGGCGGGGCGAACACTGAAGCTTTCTTT	CASSSGIRQGGANTEAFF
13	.	TRBV6-4	TRBD1	TRBJ1-2	TGTGCCAGCTCCAGACAGGGCGACTATGGCTACACCTTC	CASSRQGDYGYTF
14	few	TRBV9	TRBD1	TRBJ2-7	TGTGCCAGCAGCGTAGGGACAGGTTTTTACGAGCAGTACTTC	CASSVGTGFYEQYF
15	many	TRBV28	.	TRBJ2-7	TGTGCCAGCAGTTTATCTGTCAGGCAATCCTACGAGCAGTACTTC	CASSLSVRQSYEQYF
13	.	TRBV27	.	TRBJ2-1	TGTGCCAGCAGTCTAAGCTCCTACAATGAGCAGTTCTTC	CASSLSSYNEQFF
19	few	TRBV5-1	TRBD1	TRBJ2-3	TGCGCCAGCAGCTTGGTGAGGGAGACAGGGCGTCTGAGCACAGATACGCAGTATTTT	CASSLVRETGRLSTDTQYF
13	few	TRBV12-3/TRBV12-4	.	TRBJ1-5	TGTGCCAGCAGTTTATGGGACGGGGGGCCCCAGCATTTT	CASSLWDGGPQHF
15	.	TRBV7-6	TRBD1	TRBJ1-4	TGTGTCAGCAGCTTAGCCGGGACAGGGCAGGAAAAACTGTTTTTT	CVSSLAGTGQEKLFF
13	few	TRBV29-1	.	TRBJ2-5	TGCAGCGCCAGGGGCCGGCTAGGAGAGACCCAGTACTTC	CSARGRLGETQYF
12	.	TRBV29-1	.	TRBJ2-5	TGCAGCGTTGACGCCAGCTTAGAGACCCAGTACTTC	CSVDASLETQYF
15	many	TRBV7-2	TRBD1	TRBJ1-2	TGTGCCAGCAGCGTACAGGGGGCGAGGGTCAATGGCTACACCTTC	CASSVQGARVNGYTF
14	.	TRBV12-3/TRBV12-4	.	TRBJ1-5	TGTGCCAGCAGTCCCCCGGTAGGAAATCAGCCCCAGCATTTT	CASSPPVGNQPQHF
13	.	TRBV29-1	.	TRBJ1-1	TGCAGCGTCCACGATACACTTTACACTGAAGCTTTCTTT	CSVHDTLYTEAFF
16	few	TRBV12-3/TRBV12-4	TRBD1	TRBJ2-2	TGTGCCAGCAGTTTTGGGACAGGGACGAACACCGGGGAGCTGTTTTTT	CASSFGTGTNTGELFF
15	.	TRBV5-1	.	TRBJ1-2	TGCGCCAGCAGCTTGGAGCGGACAGCGCTCTATGGCTACACCTTC	CASSLERTALYGYTF
15	few	TRBV7-6	.	TRBJ2-3	TGTGCCAGCAGCTTAGACCCAACAGGGACAGATACGCAGTATTTT	CASSLDPTGTDTQYF
13	many	TRBV19	TRBD1	TRBJ2-7	TGTGCCAGTAGTAGACAGGGGGCCTACGAGCAGTACTTC	CASSRQGAYEQYF
14	.	TRBV7-6	.	TRBJ1-4	TGTGCCAGCAGCTTAGAACCCTTCAATGAAAAACTGTTTTTT	CASSLEPFNEKLFF
17	.	TRBV7-9	TRBD2	TRBJ2-1	TGTGCCAGCAGAGGGCTAGCGGGAGGGCATGCGTACAATGAGCAGTTCTTC	CASRGLAGGHAYNEQFF
14	.	TRBV9	.	TRBJ2-5	TGTGCCAGCAGCGTAGGCGGGGTGCAAGAGACCCAGTACTTC	CASSVGGVQETQYF
12	few	TRBV12-3/TRBV12-4	.	TRBJ1-2	TGTGCCAGCAGTCGAACCAGGAACGGCTACACCTTC	CASSRTRNGYTF
15	many	TRBV7-2	.	TRBJ2-1	TGTGCCAGCAGCTTAGACGTGTACAGTAACAATGAGCAGTTCTTC	CASSLDVYSNNEQFF
16	few	TRBV7-3	TRBD1	TRBJ2-1	TGTGCCAGCAGCCCCCGAACCGGGACAGGGGACAATGAGCAGTTCTTC	CASSPRTGTGDNEQFF
16	few	TRBV3-1	TRBD2	TRBJ2-4	TGTGCCAGCAGCCAAGATTCAGGCACTAGCGGGAACATTCAGTACTTC	CASSQDSGTSGNIQYF